This T cell receptor (beta chain) is from a study of vaccination effects on CD4 cells after COVID-19. Overall study findings and caveats: Relatively few convalescent patients took part in the study, which had no early post-infection timepoints. Whether induced by infection or by vaccine, clones showed marked clonal contraction late after vaccination.

Remarks on this clone: The antigen is undetermined.

Libraries were prepared by immunoSEQ multiplex PCR; TCRdb keeps only in-frame clonotypes and omits some of them. Among 30,000 to 40,000 clones listed, under 75% were seen once. Germline CDR1 and CDR2: LGHDT and YNNKEL (reference sequence). Trimming took 3 bases from V and 6 from J; bases not matched to a gene: 10. CDR3 size: 15 residues. ViraFEST assay sequencing came after antigen-specific CD4+ T cells were expanded with viral peptide pools. The culture ran for roughly ten days, and then CD4+ T cells were isolated. Participants got two doses of BNT162b2 or mRNA-1273 vaccine. After around 2.2 million PBMC were placed in each well, they were cultured with roughly 11 IU/ml IL-2 and approximately 10 ug/ml peptides.

The sequence came from a human donor who received a COVID-19 vaccine. V gene TRBV3-1 (or the pseudogene TRBV3-2) combines with J gene TRBJ1-2; 7 bases are a match to TRBD1. Material: CD4+ T cells from PBMCs cultured with HCoV-229E spike peptides, obtained after COVID-19 vaccination. CDR3 nucleotides: TGTGCCAGCAGCCACCAGACAGGGAAGGTCCATGGCTACACCTTC. Its protein product is CASSHQTGKVHGYTF.